The entry that follows covers one T cell receptor (beta chain) sequence. The V gene's germline CDR1 is SGHAT and CDR2 FQNNGV. The CDR3 has 14 residues. V was cut by 8 bases and J by 3 bases, with 13 bases left in between. The data stem from a study of shared T cell receptors in the human thymus. This table comes from immunoSEQ multiplex PCR, and its TCRdb copy is limited to in-frame clones, with some not included. The sample includes 720,000 or so clones, 80% to 90% of them seen just once. Another study also made use of these data, one on human thymus T cells. This second study says: The source of the thymus tissue was resections taken during corrective heart surgery. In thymic and blood repertoires alike, V and J usage looked biased. As related research reported, thymic repertoires overlapped highly among unrelated individuals.

This sequence originates from a girl less than two years old with a congenital heart defect. This chain uses TRBV11-2 with TRBJ1-4; D may be TRBD1 (6 bases). Sequences were obtained from thymocytes. The DNA of the CDR3 is TGTGCCAGCGGCCGCAGGGGTTCTAATGAAAAACTGTTTTTT. It translates to CASGRRGSNEKLFF.